This section outlines one TCR beta chain sequence together with its context. The CDR3 covers 13 residues. The V segment lost 5 bases and the J segment 4 bases; nucleotides outside the gene matches: 3. Germline assignment: CDR1 SEHNR and CDR2 FQNEAQ (reference sequence). These data originate in a study of cytomegalovirus exposure and HLA in healthy donors. Vbeta (60) and Jbeta (13) primers were used in the PCR. Assay used: immunoSEQ multiplex PCR; TCRdb lists only in-frame clones, some missing. This table has 100,000 to 150,000 clones, about 80% appearing once. Specimen: PBMCs. The V call is TRBV7-9, the J call TRBJ2-7, with 9 bases fitting TRBD1. This sequence originates from a man under 40 in good health and CMV-seropositive. The CDR3 protein is CASSHRGLYEQYF. The CDR3 DNA sequence: TGTGCCAGCAGCCACAGGGGGCTTTACGAGCAGTACTTC.